The 20 T cell receptor beta chains reported below all come from one sample, sequenced in a study of blood T cell repertoires in COVID-19 (dated by TCRdb to between 2020 and 2021). Libraries were made using the immunoSEQ multiplex PCR assay. TCRdb took over this immuneACCESS table, retaining in-frame rearrangements with V and J assigned. Such tables are incomplete; in checked studies, under half of the missing clones stem from an unresolved V gene, and the remainder is unexplained. The sample records 270,000 or so clones, approximately 89% of which are singletons. Of the sample, less than 5% falls within the top ten clones. The sample comprised peripheral blood. The receptor source for this set is a middle-aged woman who had recovered from COVID-19.

The chain couples TRBV11-3 to TRBJ2-7; 7 nucleotides match TRBD2. V shed 5 bases and J 7 bases; nucleotides not matched to a gene: 17. This CDR3 comprises 16 residues. Germline CDR1 reads SGHNT; CDR2 reads YENEEA. CDR3 nucleotide sequence: TGTGCCAGCAGCACGACCAAGGCGAGCGGGAAGCTTGAGCAGTACGTC. Encoded protein: CASSTTKASGKLEQYV.

This chain connects TRBV3-1 (or the pseudogene TRBV3-2) to TRBJ2-3; TRBD2 aligns across 7 bases. V lost 1 base to trimming and J lost 6 bases; unmatched junction nucleotides: 7. This CDR3 contains 15 residues. The germline gives CDR1 LGHDT, CDR2 YNNKEL (reference sequence). The DNA for the CDR3 is TGTGCCAGCAGCCAAGGCGGGAGACTTCGGGATACGCAGTATTTT. It specifies CASSQGGRLRDTQYF.

The gene calls are TRBV4-3 and TRBJ2-2, with 8 nucleotides matching TRBD1. CDR1 is LGHNA, CDR2 YSLEER, per germline. CDR3 size: 15 residues. Germline trimming cut 4 bases from V and 6 bases from J; bases unmatched to any gene: 7. CDR3 protein: CASSLVPRGPGELFF. CDR3 in DNA: TGCGCCAGCAGCCTCGTCCCCAGGGGGCCCGGGGAGCTGTTTTTT.

The CDR3 protein is CASSVSVAQQETQYF. CDR3 nucleotide sequence: TGTGCCAGCAGCGTATCGGTAGCTCAACAAGAGACCCAGTACTTC. The V call is TRBV9, the J call TRBJ2-5, with D unresolved. Trimming removed 1 base from V and 2 bases from J, with 12 bases in between. The CDR3 runs 15 residues. Per germline, CDR1 SGDLS and CDR2 YYNGEE. Together with reference TRBV9 and TRBJ2-5, the CDR3 gives the full variable domain: DSGVTQTPKHLITATGQRVTLRCSPRSGDLSVYWYQQSLDQGLQFLIQYYNGEERAKGNILERFSAQQFPDLHSELNLSSLELGDSALYFCASSVSVAQQETQYFGPGTRLLVL.

The J gene is TRBJ1-4, the V gene TRBV19, with 7 bases that match TRBD1. This CDR3 is built from 12 residues. In germline, CDR1 is LNHDA, CDR2 SQIVND (reference sequence). V dropped 5 bases and J dropped 16; count of bases not matched to a gene: 10. The CDR3 DNA reads TGTGCCAGTAGTTTCCACCGGGACAGTCCGTTTTTT. It encodes CASSFHRDSPFF. The complete variable domain, with remaining parts taken from reference TRBV19 and TRBJ1-4, reads DGGITQSPKYLFRKEGQNVTLSCEQNLNHDAMYWYRQDPGQGLRLIYYSQIVNDFQKGDIAEGYSVSREKKESFPLTVTSAQKNPTAFYLCASSFHRDSPFFGSGTQLSVL.

The chain employs TRBV19 and TRBJ2-7; tentative D call: TRBD2 (5 bases). CDR1 and CDR2 from the germline V gene are LNHDA and SQIVND (reference sequence). This CDR3 has 15 residues. The V end lost 2 bases, the J end lost 5 bases, and 16 bases lay between the germline ends. CDR3 protein: CASSISRSEAHEQYF. In nucleotides, the CDR3 is TGTGCCAGTAGTATATCCAGGTCGGAGGCCCACGAGCAGTACTTC.

V and J are TRBV20-1 and TRBJ1-1; no clear D. This CDR3 region has 11 residues. V lost 0 bases and J lost 9, with 8 bases in between. Germline-derived CDR1 and CDR2 are DFQATT and SNEGSKA (reference sequence). DNA of the CDR3: TGCAGTGCTAGAGACTCACATAAAGCTTTCTTT. Residues: CSARDSHKAFF.

The CDR3 nucleotides are TGTGCCAGCAGCTCGGAGGGGTCTAATTCACCCCTCCACTTT. Translating gives CASSSEGSNSPLHF. The chain combines TRBV7-3 with TRBJ1-6; the D gene is possibly TRBD1 (5 bases). The CDR3 is 14 amino acids. The germline V and J ends were trimmed by 4 bases and 6 bases, with 10 bases remaining between them. Germline-derived CDR1 and CDR2 are SGHTA and FQGTGA.

The V call is TRBV5-4, the J call TRBJ2-1; D remains ambiguous. Trimming pared 0 bases from V and 0 bases from J, leaving 13 bases between. Per the germline V gene, CDR1 is SGHNT and CDR2 is YYREEE (reference sequence). The CDR3 has 17 residues. DNA of the CDR3: TGTGCCAGCAGCTTGGCCTTAGGAGAAAGCTCCTACAATGAGCAGTTCTTC. Its translation is CASSLALGESSYNEQFF.

The rearrangement links TRBV11-1 to TRBJ2-1; 8 bases align to TRBD1. The CDR3 loop spans 14 amino acids. Germline V lookup: CDR1 SGHAT, CDR2 FQDESV (reference sequence). The ends lost 6 bases at V and 10 bases at J; junction bases unmatched: 11. CDR3 sequence (DNA): TGTGCCAGCAGGGCGACAGGGGTCCTGGGAGAGCAGTTCTTC. It yields the protein CASRATGVLGEQFF.

This clone showed up just once. This chain connects TRBV12-3 or TRBV12-4 to TRBJ1-2, with 8 nucleotides matching TRBD1. CDR3 length: 13 residues. V shed 5 bases, J shed 4 bases, and the junction held 3 bases outside the gene matches. The CDR3 DNA reads as TGTGCCAGCAGTCTGGGACAGGTCTATGGCTACACCTTC. This gives the protein CASSLGQVYGYTF.

The chain recombines TRBV2 with TRBJ1-2; D call uncertain. Germline assignment: CDR1 SNHLY and CDR2 FYNNEI. V was shortened by 4 bases and J by 3 bases, with 6 bases between the two germline ends. CDR3 size: 12 residues. The CDR3 bases are TGTGCCAGCAGTGCCCTCTACTATGGCTACACCTTC. It codes for CASSALYYGYTF.

The sample holds one count of this clone. The chain is built from TRBV9 and TRBJ2-3; weak D call: TRBD2 (5 bases). V gave up 4 bases and J gave up 10 bases, with 10 bases separating them. The CDR3 extends over 11 amino acids. From germline, CDR1 is SGDLS and CDR2 YYNGEE. The CDR3 loop reads CASSYDGAQYF. DNA for the CDR3: TGTGCCAGCAGCTACGACGGGGCGCAGTATTTT. The whole variable domain, remainder taken from reference TRBV9 and TRBJ2-3, is DSGVTQTPKHLITATGQRVTLRCSPRSGDLSVYWYQQSLDQGLQFLIQYYNGEERAKGNILERFSAQQFPDLHSELNLSSLELGDSALYFCASSYDGAQYFGPGTRLTVL.

This chain connects TRBV6-5 to TRBJ2-6, with D perhaps TRBD1 (5 bases). Between the trimmed V and J ends, which lost 4 bases and 2 bases, there was a span of 9 bases. The germline gives CDR1 MNHEY, CDR2 SVGAGI. The CDR3 contains 15 residues. CDR3 amino acids: CASSFRAAGANVLTF. The CDR3 nucleotides read TGTGCCAGCAGTTTCAGGGCCGCTGGGGCCAACGTCCTGACTTTC.

This chain uses TRBV11-3 with TRBJ2-2, with a weak D call TRBD1 (6 bases). Germline V gives CDR1 SGHNT, CDR2 YENEEA. The CDR3 is 16 amino acids. V was cut by 7 bases and J by 4 bases, with 19 bases left in between. The CDR3 coding sequence is TGTGCCAGCACCTTCCACTCCCTCAGGGGCACCGGGGAGCTGTTTTTT. Translating gives CASTFHSLRGTGELFF.

The rearrangement uses TRBV30 and TRBJ1-2, with 8 bases matching TRBD1. The germline V gene has CDR1 GTSNPN and CDR2 SVGIG (reference sequence). V shed 7 bases, J shed 4 bases, and the junction held 5 bases outside the gene matches. The CDR3 covers 12 residues. The CDR3 DNA follows: TGTGCCTCGGACAGGGAGCTCTATGGCTACACCTTC. It codes for CASDRELYGYTF.

The rearrangement uses TRBV28 and TRBJ2-3, with TRBD1 identical over 10 bases. The CDR3 is made up of 16 amino acids. Germline trimming cut 5 bases from V and 4 bases from J; bases unmatched to any gene: 9. Germline V gene lookup returns CDR1 MDHEN and CDR2 SYDVKM. The CDR3, as DNA: TGTGCCAGCAGTGAACCCGGGACAGGGGATCCAGATACGCAGTATTTT. This sequence encodes CASSEPGTGDPDTQYF.

This chain joins TRBV11-2 and TRBJ2-5, with a possible D match to TRBD1 (5 bases). Trimming pared 5 bases from V and 0 bases from J, leaving 13 bases between. The CDR3 is 15 residues long. Looked up from germline, CDR1 is SGHAT and CDR2 is FQNNGV. CDR3 loop: CASSRSPRDQETQYF. CDR3 nucleotide sequence: TGTGCCAGCAGCCGAAGCCCCAGGGACCAAGAGACCCAGTACTTC.

The CDR3 protein is CASSQGAGGSYEQYF. The CDR3 DNA reads as TGCGCCAGCAGCCAAGGGGCAGGGGGCTCCTACGAGCAGTACTTC. The chain employs TRBV4-1 and TRBJ2-7; 7 nucleotides line up with TRBD1. Per the germline V gene, CDR1 is MGHRA and CDR2 is YSYEKL. V dropped 1 base and J dropped 0; count of bases not matched to a gene: 3. The CDR3 sequence is 15 residues long.

The sample holds one count of this clone. This chain joins TRBV24-1 and TRBJ2-1; the match to TRBD1 covers 9 bases. Germline-derived CDR1 and CDR2 are KGHDR and SFDVKD. V lost 5 bases and J lost 0; bases outside the gene matches: 10. The CDR3 contains 18 residues. The DNA for the CDR3 is TGTGCCACCAGTGGCAGGACAGGGGATTGGAGCTCCTACAATGAGCAGTTCTTC. As protein: CATSGRTGDWSSYNEQFF.